The source of this T cell receptor (beta chain) is a study of blood T cell repertoires in COVID-19. Looking at the study overall: Both acute and convalescent COVID-19 samples were obtained from the United States, Italy and Spain. PBMCs, B-cell-depleted T cells, or T cells provided the cDNA or gDNA that made up the material.

While infection was still active, Seattle patients were enrolled and then followed longitudinally. The germline gives CDR1 SEHNR, CDR2 FQNEAQ (reference sequence). V was clipped by 8 bases and J by 3 bases; unmatched bases: 5. This CDR3 comprises 14 residues. The data were produced by immunoSEQ multiplex PCR, yet TCRdb's version contains in-frame clones alone and is incomplete. The sample has 300,000 to 400,000 clones, roughly 90% seen once. Material: peripheral blood. This TCR was recovered from an older woman with COVID-19, enrolled during active disease. V gene TRBV7-9 combines with J gene TRBJ2-2, with TRBD1 matching 8 bases. CDR3 in DNA: TGTGCCAGCCCGGACAGGGATGACACCGGGGAGCTGTTTTTT. This sequence encodes CASPDRDDTGELFF. Using reference TRBV7-9 and TRBJ2-2 for the parts outside the CDR3, the full variable domain is DTGVSQNPRHKITKRGQNVTFRCDPISEHNRLYWYRQTLGQGPEFLTYFQNEAQLEKSRLLSDRFSAERPKGSFSTLEIQRTEQGDSAMYLCASPDRDDTGELFFGEGSRLTVL.